The 29 T cell receptor beta chains below come from one sample, sequenced in a study of T cell repertoires in aging, cancer and after chemotherapy. Multiplex touch-down PCR with TRB-A/B primers amplified rearranged V-D-J TRB sequences. One entry per CDR3 protein results from TCRdb running MiXCR on the multiplex PCR reads. The sample contains roughly 10,000 distinct CDR3 sequences, 25% to 30% of which appear only once. The template was genomic DNA from peripheral blood, not RNA. The material sequenced was blood. These receptors were collected from a human donor in good health.

This clonotype was counted only a few times. The V and J genes are TRBV15 and TRBJ2-2; D possibly uses TRBD1 or TRBD2 (5 bases each). V shed 0 bases and J shed 4 bases, with 12 bases lying between them. CDR1 and CDR2 from the germline V gene are LNHNV and YYDKDF (reference sequence). The CDR3 has 16 residues. The CDR3: CATSRDPLGTTGELFF. CDR3 DNA: TGTGCCACCAGCAGAGATCCTTTGGGGACCACCGGGGAGCTGTTTTTT.

The V call is TRBV11-3, the J call TRBJ2-7; 8 bases agree with TRBD1. Germline V gene lookup returns CDR1 SGHNT and CDR2 YENEEA. With 1 base clipped from V and 3 bases from J, the junction kept 17 bases outside the gene matches. There are 19 residues in the CDR3. CDR3 protein: CASSLATGETGQVVYEQYF. The CDR3, as DNA: TGTGCCAGCAGCTTAGCTACCGGTGAGACGGGACAGGTGGTCTACGAGCAGTACTTC.

This clonotype was recorded a few times. The genes are TRBV19 and TRBJ2-3; 7 nucleotides align to TRBD2. Trimming at V came to 3 bases and at J to 8 bases, leaving 14 bases not matched to a gene. CDR3 size: 16 residues. The germline gives CDR1 LNHDA, CDR2 SQIVND (reference sequence). The CDR3 spells CASSIESSGVGGTQYF. The CDR3 DNA is TGTGCCAGTAGTATCGAATCTAGCGGTGTGGGGGGTACGCAGTATTTT.

By share, this clonotype ranks as medium-sized. This chain connects TRBV19 to TRBJ2-1, with 8 bases that match TRBD2. Germline V CDR1 and CDR2: LNHDA, SQIVND (reference sequence). J was trimmed by 8 bases and V by 7 bases; bases with no gene match: 10. This CDR3 comprises 14 residues. In DNA, the CDR3 is TGTGCCAGTAATGCCGGGACTAGTTCACATGAGCAGTTCTTC. It encodes CASNAGTSSHEQFF.

This clonotype appeared a few times. The gene calls are TRBV6-5 and TRBJ2-1, with D possibly TRBD2 on 7 matching bases. The germline V gene has CDR1 MNHEY and CDR2 SVGAGI. CDR3 length equals 15 residues. The ends were cut back, 5 bases at V and 8 bases at J, with 19 bases in the middle. CDR3 sequence reads: CASSTVGGGVDEQFF. Here the CDR3 DNA reads TGTGCCAGCAGTACCGTAGGGGGGGGGGTGGATGAGCAGTTCTTC.

The CDR3: CASSDSGLVSDEQFF. DNA of the CDR3: TGTGCCAGCAGTGACTCGGGACTAGTTTCGGATGAGCAGTTCTTC. The J gene is TRBJ2-1, the V gene TRBV6-4, with 8 bases identical to TRBD2. The germline V gene encodes CDR1 MRHNA and CDR2 SNTAGT. The CDR3 is 15 residues long. The V and J ends lost 0 bases and 8 bases, in that order; junction bases with no gene match: 6.

The table lists this clonotype with a few counts. The CDR3 spells CSALRVGGETQYF. CDR3 in DNA: TGCAGTGCACTCAGGGTCGGTGGGGAGACCCAGTACTTC. The chain carries TRBV20-1 and TRBJ2-5, with D possibly matching TRBD1 (5 bases). V dropped 6 bases and J dropped 5 bases, with 16 bases sitting between them. Germline CDR1 DFQATT, CDR2 SNEGSKA (reference sequence). The CDR3 extends over 13 amino acids.

This clonotype was seen only a few times. The chain carries TRBV10-3 and TRBJ1-6; tentatively, D is TRBD1 (5 bases). Deletions cut 2 bases from V and 5 bases from J, with 13 bases between. The germline gives CDR1 ENHRY, CDR2 SYGVKD. The CDR3 consists of 16 residues. The DNA for the CDR3 is TGTGCCATCAGTGAGCTTGCGGGACTTAATAATTCACCCCTCCACTTT. This translates into CAISELAGLNNSPLHF.

The chain carries TRBV28 and TRBJ2-7; 9 positions match TRBD2. Germline CDR1 MDHEN, CDR2 SYDVKM. Trimming cost V 6 bases and J 4 bases; bases outside gene matches: 7. CDR3 length: 14 amino acids. Written as DNA, the CDR3 is TGTGCCAGCAGACTAGCGGGTATTTCGTACGAGCAGTACTTC. This sequence encodes CASRLAGISYEQYF.

This clonotype appeared a few times. V usage is TRBV12-3 or TRBV12-4 and J usage is TRBJ1-6, with D unclear. Deletions cut 3 bases from V and 10 bases from J, with 19 bases between. The CDR3 sequence is 16 residues long. Here the CDR3 reads CASSFRASWGRSPLHF. The CDR3 DNA follows: TGTGCCAGCAGTTTTAGGGCCTCCTGGGGTAGGTCACCCCTCCACTTT.

The chain recombines TRBV5-1 with TRBJ2-7; 9 bases are shared with TRBD1. CDR1 and CDR2 from the germline V gene are SGHRS and YFSETQ. The junction had 10 bases not matched to a gene; V was cut back by 3 bases and J by 6 bases. There are 15 residues in the CDR3. In DNA, the CDR3 is TGCGCCAGCAGCTCCCGGGGGACAGGGATCTCCGAGCAGTACTTC. Translation gives CASSSRGTGISEQYF. Supplemented by reference TRBV5-1 and TRBJ2-7, the full variable domain reads KAGVTQTPRYLIKTRGQQVTLSCSPISGHRSVSWYQQTPGQGLQFLFEYFSETQRNKGNFPGRFSGRQFSNSRSEMNVSTLELGDSALYLCASSSRGTGISEQYFGPGTRLTVT.

The table lists this clonotype with a few counts. The chain carries TRBV12-3 or TRBV12-4 and TRBJ1-1; no definite D call. The V end lost 4 bases, the J end lost 4 bases, and 13 bases lay between the germline ends. This CDR3 is 14 amino acids long. The chain's CDR3 is CASSSRGFGTEAFF. In DNA form, the CDR3 reads TGTGCCAGCAGTTCCAGAGGGTTCGGCACTGAAGCTTTCTTT.

V gene TRBV6-6 combines with J gene TRBJ1-1; a possible D gene is TRBD1 (5 bases). Between the trimmed V and J ends, which lost 5 bases and 3 bases, there was a span of 13 bases. The CDR3 consists of 14 residues. Germline lookup yields CDR1 MNHNY and CDR2 SVGAGI (reference sequence). The CDR3 DNA follows: TGTGCCAGCAGTCACTTGGGGGGAGACACTGAAGCTTTCTTT. It encodes CASSHLGGDTEAFF.

This clonotype is labeled as medium-sized. V usage is TRBV29-1 and J usage is TRBJ1-2; D perhaps matches TRBD1 (5 bases). The CDR3 has 15 residues. Looked up from germline, CDR1 is SQVTM and CDR2 is ANQGSEA. Trimming left V 2 bases short and J 1 base short, with 14 bases between. The CDR3: CSVEPYGTVNYGYTF. The CDR3 coding sequence is TGCAGCGTTGAACCATACGGGACGGTTAACTATGGCTACACCTTC.

In this sample, this clonotype is medium-sized. The rearrangement uses TRBV7-9 and TRBJ1-2; TRBD1 matches 7 bases. Unmatched junction bases numbered 7, after V lost 5 bases and J lost 1 base. The CDR3 runs to 15 residues. In germline, CDR1 is SEHNR, CDR2 FQNEAQ (reference sequence). CDR3 protein: CASSPPRDSNYGYTF. CDR3 in DNA: TGTGCCAGCAGCCCGCCCCGGGACAGTAACTATGGCTACACCTTC.

The chain is built from TRBV6-5 and TRBJ1-3, with D perhaps matching TRBD1 (6 bases). The V gene lost 6 bases and the J gene lost 0 bases, with 15 bases spanning the gap. Germline lookup yields CDR1 MNHEY and CDR2 SVGAGI. The CDR3 has 16 amino acids. CDR3 loop: CASRPGTLDSGNTIYF. The CDR3, as DNA: TGTGCCAGCAGGCCCGGGACATTGGACTCTGGAAACACCATATATTTT.

The chain employs TRBV5-1 and TRBJ2-2; the D gene could be TRBD1 or TRBD2 (5 bases each). Germline assignment: CDR1 SGHRS and CDR2 YFSETQ. There are 15 residues in the CDR3. Trimming pared 1 base from V and 7 bases from J, leaving 14 bases between. The CDR3 reads CASSLSSLGVGELFF. The DNA for the CDR3 is TGCGCCAGCAGCTTGAGCTCCTTGGGGGTCGGGGAGCTGTTTTTT. The full variable domain, its missing parts supplied by reference TRBV5-1 and TRBJ2-2, is KAGVTQTPRYLIKTRGQQVTLSCSPISGHRSVSWYQQTPGQGLQFLFEYFSETQRNKGNFPGRFSGRQFSNSRSEMNVSTLELGDSALYLCASSLSSLGVGELFFGEGSRLTVL.

In its sample, this clonotype was seen a few times. V and J are TRBV12-3 or TRBV12-4 and TRBJ2-6, with D possibly TRBD1 on 6 matching bases. This CDR3 has 17 amino acids. The V and J ends lost 1 base and 0 bases respectively, with 10 bases between them. CDR3 protein: CASSLGGQISGANVLTF. The CDR3 nucleotides read TGTGCCAGCAGTTTAGGAGGACAGATCTCTGGGGCCAACGTCCTGACTTTC.

There are a few counts of this clonotype. This chain's CDR3 is CASSGGGDSNQPQHF. CDR3 DNA: TGTGCCAGCAGTGGGGGAGGGGATAGCAATCAGCCCCAGCATTTT. This chain joins TRBV6-5 and TRBJ1-5; a weak D match, TRBD1 (5 bases). Between the trimmed V and J ends, which lost 5 bases and 0 bases, there was a span of 11 bases. Looked up from germline, CDR1 is MNHEY and CDR2 is SVGAGI. This CDR3 comprises 15 residues.

The chain couples TRBV29-1 to TRBJ2-5, with 11 positions matching TRBD2. The CDR3 spans 14 residues. Germline V gives CDR1 SQVTM, CDR2 ANQGSEA. V lost 4 bases to trimming and J lost 5 bases; unmatched junction nucleotides: 6. For the CDR3, the DNA is TGCAGCGTTGGATTAGCGGGAGGGCAGGAGACCCAGTACTTC. As protein: CSVGLAGGQETQYF.

This clonotype is medium-sized. In DNA form, the CDR3 reads TGTGCCACCAGCAGAGATCCCTCAGGGTTCTACGAGCAGTACTTC. This encodes CATSRDPSGFYEQYF. The chain is built from TRBV15 and TRBJ2-7; maybe TRBD1 (5 bases). This CDR3 has 15 amino acids. Between the trimmed V and J ends, which lost 0 bases and 3 bases, there was a span of 12 bases. Germline V gives CDR1 LNHNV, CDR2 YYDKDF (reference sequence).

Within the sample, this clonotype is medium-sized. The gene calls are TRBV29-1 and TRBJ2-7; 9 positions agree with TRBD1. Looked up from germline, CDR1 is SQVTM and CDR2 is ANQGSEA. The CDR3 is made up of 14 amino acids. V was pared by 6 bases and J by 3 bases, with 9 bases of the junction left unmatched. The CDR3 spells CSVMSRDRDYEQYF. For the CDR3, the DNA is TGCAGCGTAATGAGCCGGGACAGGGACTACGAGCAGTACTTC.

V gene TRBV11-2 combines with J gene TRBJ2-2; 8 positions agree with TRBD2. The trim removed 5 bases at V and 3 bases at J, leaving 14 bases unmatched. The V gene's germline CDR1 is SGHAT and CDR2 FQNNGV. CDR3 length: 18 amino acids. The CDR3 bases are TGTGCCAGCAGCGAGGGAATGAGGGGAGCGGGAGACACCGGGGAGCTGTTTTTT. Translation: CASSEGMRGAGDTGELFF.

This clonotype has a handful of counts. The rearrangement uses TRBV4-1 and TRBJ2-7; D ambiguous. Trimming cost V 4 bases and J 0 bases, with 10 bases left between them. This CDR3 region has 14 residues. The germline V gene has CDR1 MGHRA and CDR2 YSYEKL. CDR3 amino acids: CASSPRQASYEQYF. CDR3 nucleotide sequence: TGCGCCAGCAGCCCCCGTCAAGCCTCCTACGAGCAGTACTTC.

By sample share, this clonotype is medium-sized. The chain employs TRBV27 and TRBJ2-7, with D possibly being TRBD2 (5 bases). Per the germline V gene, CDR1 is MNHEY and CDR2 is SMNVEV (reference sequence). V was cut by 6 bases and J by 6 bases, with 18 bases left in between. This CDR3 region has 14 residues. CDR3 sequence: CASSLQSGPFEQYF. CDR3 sequence (DNA): TGTGCCAGCAGCCTTCAAAGCGGACCTTTCGAGCAGTACTTC.

The chain links TRBV12-3 or TRBV12-4 to TRBJ2-7; D is uncertain. CDR3 length equals 13 residues. Trimming stripped 3 bases from V and 3 bases from J, with 9 bases between. The CDR3 reads CASSFVAGYEQYF. The CDR3 DNA reads TGTGCCAGCAGTTTCGTGGCAGGCTACGAGCAGTACTTC.

By its share, this clonotype is medium-sized. The genes are TRBV29-1 and TRBJ2-1, with 11 bases aligning to TRBD2. V shed 7 bases, J shed 7 bases, and the junction held 9 bases outside the gene matches. The CDR3 extends over 14 amino acids. The germline gives CDR1 SQVTM, CDR2 ANQGSEA. The chain's CDR3 is CSAGTSGAWNEQFF. The CDR3 DNA is TGCAGCGCCGGGACTAGCGGAGCCTGGAATGAGCAGTTCTTC.

The chain is built from TRBV6-6 and TRBJ2-3; the match to TRBD1 covers 9 bases. V lost 5 bases, J lost 6 bases, and 15 bases stayed unmatched. CDR3 size: 17 residues. Germline CDR1 reads MNHNY; CDR2 reads SVGAGI (reference sequence). CDR3 region: CASSADRGGRAADTQYF. CDR3 nucleotide sequence: TGTGCCAGCAGTGCCGACAGGGGGGGGAGGGCGGCGGATACGCAGTATTTT.

This clonotype was recorded once. The genes are TRBV19 and TRBJ2-3; 8 bases line up with TRBD1. Per germline, CDR1 LNHDA and CDR2 SQIVND (reference sequence). V shed 1 base and J 0 bases; nucleotides not matched to a gene: 0. This CDR3 is built from 15 residues. CDR3 protein: CASSIGTGSTDTQYF. The CDR3 DNA is TGTGCCAGTAGTATAGGGACAGGGAGCACAGATACGCAGTATTTT.